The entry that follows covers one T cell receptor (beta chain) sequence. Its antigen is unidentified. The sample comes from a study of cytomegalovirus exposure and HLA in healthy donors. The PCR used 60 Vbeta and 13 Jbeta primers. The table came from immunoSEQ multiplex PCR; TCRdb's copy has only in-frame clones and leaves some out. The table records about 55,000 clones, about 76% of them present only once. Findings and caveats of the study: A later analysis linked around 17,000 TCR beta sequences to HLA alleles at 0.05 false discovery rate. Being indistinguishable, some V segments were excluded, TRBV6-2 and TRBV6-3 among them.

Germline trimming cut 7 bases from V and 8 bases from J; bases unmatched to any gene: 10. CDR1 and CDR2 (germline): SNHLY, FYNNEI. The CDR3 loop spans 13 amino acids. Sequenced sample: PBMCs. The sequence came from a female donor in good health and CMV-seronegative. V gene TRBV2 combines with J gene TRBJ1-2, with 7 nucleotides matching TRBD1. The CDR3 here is CASTQTGDEGYTF. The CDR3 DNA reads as TGTGCCAGCACTCAAACAGGGGACGAGGGCTACACCTTC. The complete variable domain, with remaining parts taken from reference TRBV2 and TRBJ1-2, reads EPEVTQTPSHQVTQMGQEVILRCVPISNHLYFYWYRQILGQKVEFLVSFYNNEISEKSEIFDDQFSVERPDGSNFTLKIRSTKLEDSAMYFCASTQTGDEGYTFGSGTRLTVV.